The clone carrying this T cell receptor (beta chain) was seen a handful of times. As yet, its antigen is unknown. The data are from a study of T cell repertoires in cytomegalovirus infection. Study conclusions and caveats: The cumulative frequency of public TCR beta families identified carriers of CMV plus the relevant HLA.

The ends were cut back, 2 bases at V and 1 base at J, with 18 bases in the middle. Germline-derived CDR1 and CDR2 are SEHNR and FQNEAQ (reference sequence). The CDR3 runs to 17 residues. Each CDR3 protein is one row after TCRdb ran MiXCR on the reads. The data show hundreds of thousands of distinct CDR3 sequences, more than 20% seen once. The chain has TRBV7-9 and TRBJ2-7; possibly TRBD1 or TRBD2 for D (5 bases each). The sequenced sample consisted of CD8+ T cells from PBMCs. This clonotype originated in a human donor in good health (CMV status not recorded). Some clones in this sample may be carry-over from other donors' samples. CDR3 sequence (DNA): TGTGCCAGCAGCTTATCTGTGGGTAGGGACGGATCCTACGAGCAGTACGTC. Translation gives CASSLSVGRDGSYEQYV.